Below are 25 T cell receptor beta chains sequenced from a single sample in a study of T cell responses to AZD1222 COVID-19 vaccine. Repertoires were generated with immunoSEQ multiplex PCR, while TCRdb's copy carries only in-frame clones and drops some. This repertoire shows some 120,000 clones, 70% to 90% found once; its top ten account for approximately 1.7%. The starting material was peripheral blood, obtained on day 0 of AZD1222 vaccination. These receptors all stem from an adult in good health.

The chain carries TRBV6-6 and TRBJ1-1, with D perhaps TRBD1 (6 bases). This CDR3 is 11 amino acids long. Germline loops: CDR1 MNHNY, CDR2 SVGAGI (reference sequence). V lost 2 bases and J lost 11, with 9 bases in between. The CDR3 protein is CASSYGGAAFF. CDR3 DNA sequence: TGTGCCAGCAGTTACGGGGGCGCGGCTTTCTTT.

This clone was seen a handful of times. This chain joins TRBV7-2 and TRBJ1-3, with unresolved D. The germline V gene has CDR1 SGHTA and CDR2 FQGNSA. Trimming took off 7 bases at V and 4 bases at J, with 14 bases between the two ends. This CDR3 has 14 residues. CDR3 bases: TGTGCCAGCACCTCCGGGGTTAGCGGAAACACCATATATTTT. It translates to CASTSGVSGNTIYF. Full variable domain (outside the CDR3, taken from reference TRBV7-2 and TRBJ1-3): GAGVSQSPSNKVTEKGKDVELRCDPISGHTALYWYRQSLGQGLEFLIYFQGNSAPDKSGLPSDRFSAERTGGSVSTLTIQRTQQEDSAVYLCASTSGVSGNTIYFGEGSWLTVV.

The rearrangement links TRBV5-1 to TRBJ1-4, with D perhaps TRBD1 (5 bases). The CDR3 is 15 residues long. Deletions cut 2 bases from V and 5 bases from J, with 13 bases between. In germline, CDR1 is SGHRS, CDR2 YFSETQ. The CDR3 reads CASSFGTGRNEKLFF. CDR3 nucleotides: TGCGCCAGCAGCTTCGGGACGGGCAGGAATGAAAAACTGTTTTTT. Combining the CDR3 with reference TRBV5-1 and TRBJ1-4 gives the whole variable domain KAGVTQTPRYLIKTRGQQVTLSCSPISGHRSVSWYQQTPGQGLQFLFEYFSETQRNKGNFPGRFSGRQFSNSRSEMNVSTLELGDSALYLCASSFGTGRNEKLFFGSGTQLSVL.

The V call is TRBV5-5, the J call TRBJ2-5; tentatively, D is TRBD2 (5 bases). The CDR3 loop spans 14 amino acids. CDR1 is SGHKS and CDR2 is YYEKEE in the germline V gene (reference sequence). Trimming shortened V by 1 base and J by 4 bases, and 11 bases separated the two germline ends. The CDR3 region has the DNA TGTGCCAGCAGCTTGCCAGGCGGAGGAGAGACCCAGTACTTC. It specifies CASSLPGGGETQYF.

The chain combines TRBV19 with TRBJ2-5; possible D gene TRBD1, 6 bases. The CDR3 contains 13 residues. Germline CDR1 is LNHDA and CDR2 is SQIVND (reference sequence). V was pared by 3 bases and J by 5 bases, with 10 bases between. DNA of the CDR3: TGTGCCAGTAGTATGACACAGGGTGAGACCCAGTACTTC. Translating gives CASSMTQGETQYF.

The chain is built from TRBV7-9 and TRBJ1-2; possible D gene TRBD1, 6 bases. CDR3 length: 16 residues. Germline V gene data show CDR1 as SEHNR and CDR2 as FQNEAQ (reference sequence). Deletions cut 7 bases from V and 6 bases from J, with 24 bases between. The chain's CDR3 is CASTARRFGGAHGYTF. The CDR3 nucleotides read TGTGCCAGCACCGCGAGGCGCTTTGGGGGGGCGCATGGCTACACCTTC.

The chain joins TRBV19 to TRBJ1-5; D is uncertain. CDR1 LNHDA and CDR2 SQIVND come from the germline V gene (reference sequence). V was clipped by 5 bases and J by 2 bases, with 13 bases between them. This CDR3 spans 15 amino acids. The CDR3 sequence: CASSFEVAGNQPQHF. In DNA form, the CDR3 reads TGTGCCAGTAGTTTCGAGGTAGCTGGCAATCAGCCCCAGCATTTT. Complete variable domain (other parts from reference TRBV19 and TRBJ1-5): DGGITQSPKYLFRKEGQNVTLSCEQNLNHDAMYWYRQDPGQGLRLIYYSQIVNDFQKGDIAEGYSVSREKKESFPLTVTSAQKNPTAFYLCASSFEVAGNQPQHFGDGTRLSIL.

The gene calls are TRBV6-5 and TRBJ1-6, with D hard to call. Germline values: CDR1 MNHEY, CDR2 SVGAGI. CDR3 length equals 13 residues. Trimming shortened V by 7 bases and J by 7 bases, and 11 bases separated the two germline ends. CDR3 loop: CASMGRENSPLHF. The CDR3 coding sequence is TGTGCCAGCATGGGTAGGGAGAATTCACCCCTCCACTTT.

This chain connects TRBV7-9 to TRBJ1-1; D possibly corresponds to TRBD1 (6 bases). Germline CDR1 and CDR2: SEHNR and FQNEAQ (reference sequence). V was trimmed by 2 bases and J by 5 bases, leaving 9 bases between them. The CDR3 spans 13 residues. The CDR3 nucleotides are TGTGCCAGCAGCTTAAGGGGGAGTACTGAAGCTTTCTTT. Protein: CASSLRGSTEAFF.

The gene calls are TRBV6-5 and TRBJ2-3; TRBD1 matches 9 bases. The CDR3 spans 14 residues. Germline loops: CDR1 MNHEY, CDR2 SVGAGI. V was pared by 6 bases and J by 1 base, with 2 bases of the junction left unmatched. The CDR3 nucleotides are TGTGCCAGCAGGCGGACAGGGGGCACAGATACGCAGTATTTT. It translates to CASRRTGGTDTQYF.

The V gene is TRBV5-1, the J gene TRBJ1-5; possibly TRBD1 for D (5 bases). Trimming left V 2 bases short and J 1 base short, with 10 bases between. Per germline, CDR1 SGHRS and CDR2 YFSETQ. The length of the CDR3 is 15 residues. Here the CDR3 DNA reads TGCGCCAGCAGCTTTACTGCAGGGAGCAATCAGCCCCAGCATTTT. Its protein is CASSFTAGSNQPQHF.

V and J are TRBV3-1 (or the pseudogene TRBV3-2) and TRBJ2-7, with no clear D. V was shortened by 4 bases and J by 2 bases, with 15 bases between the two germline ends. This CDR3 comprises 15 residues. Germline V lookup: CDR1 LGHDT, CDR2 YNNKEL (reference sequence). CDR3 sequence: CASSPRVGWTYEQYF. CDR3 in DNA: TGTGCCAGCAGCCCCCGTGTAGGGTGGACCTACGAGCAGTACTTC.

J is TRBJ2-3 and V is TRBV5-8; no clear D gene. The germline V gene has CDR1 SGHTS and CDR2 YDEGEE. Trimming took off 1 base at V and 0 bases at J, with 9 bases between the two ends. This CDR3 comprises 15 residues. The CDR3 here is CASSLRDTSTDTQYF. The DNA of the CDR3 is TGTGCCAGCAGCTTGCGAGACACTAGCACAGATACGCAGTATTTT.

The chain is built from TRBV5-1 and TRBJ1-4, with 10 bases matching TRBD1. Germline V lookup: CDR1 SGHRS, CDR2 YFSETQ. The CDR3 is 16 amino acids. The V gene end was trimmed by 4 bases and the J gene end by 8 bases; junction bases not matched to a gene: 11. The CDR3 region is CASSRRQGAPEEKLFF. DNA of the CDR3: TGCGCCAGCAGCAGGCGACAGGGGGCGCCCGAGGAAAAACTGTTTTTT.

This clone was counted a few times. The chain couples TRBV7-8 to TRBJ2-7, with 10 bases lining up with TRBD2. V gave up 2 bases and J gave up 5 bases; unmatched junction bases: 6. The germline V gene has CDR1 SGHVS and CDR2 FQNEAQ. The CDR3 is made up of 15 amino acids. The CDR3 DNA follows: TGTGCCAGCAGCTTAAGTCTAGCGGGAGTCAACGAGCAGTACTTC. As protein: CASSLSLAGVNEQYF.

The chain joins TRBV4-1 to TRBJ2-2, with 11 bases fitting TRBD2. The CDR3 runs 17 residues. J gave up 5 bases and V 0 bases, and 5 bases lay outside the gene matches. CDR1 is MGHRA, CDR2 YSYEKL, per germline. In nucleotides, the CDR3 is TGCGCCAGCAGCCAAGATGAGACTAGCGGGGAAACCGGGGAGCTGTTTTTT. This sequence encodes CASSQDETSGETGELFF.

This sequence joins TRBV7-9 and TRBJ1-2; D unresolved. CDR1 and CDR2 from the germline V gene are SEHNR and FQNEAQ (reference sequence). The length of the CDR3 is 15 residues. Deletions cut 4 bases from V and 6 bases from J, with 18 bases between. The CDR3 region has the DNA TGTGCCAGCAGCTCGACCCACCGGACCTTGGATGGCTACACCTTC. Residues: CASSSTHRTLDGYTF.

The V and J genes are TRBV24-1 and TRBJ1-2; weak D call: TRBD1 (5 bases). Germline V gene sequence: CDR1 KGHDR, CDR2 SFDVKD. Trimming stripped 5 bases from V and 7 bases from J, with 10 bases between. The CDR3 has 12 amino acids. The CDR3, as DNA: TGTGCCACCAGTGGGGGGTTTACTGGCTACACCTTC. As protein: CATSGGFTGYTF.

V and J are TRBV2 and TRBJ2-2, with a weak D call TRBD2 (7 bases). Germline CDR1 SNHLY, CDR2 FYNNEI. Trimming shortened V by 11 bases and J by 1 base, and 14 bases separated the two germline ends. The CDR3 covers 14 residues. As DNA, the CDR3 is TGTGCCTCCCAGAGGGGGGGGAACACCGGGGAGCTGTTTTTT. It yields the protein CASQRGGNTGELFF.

The chain is built from TRBV6-1 and TRBJ2-1, with 11 bases matching TRBD2. This CDR3 is 15 amino acids long. J gave up 6 bases and V 3 bases, and 4 bases lay outside the gene matches. The germline gives CDR1 MNHNS, CDR2 SASEGT. CDR3 protein: CASSDIAGGRNEQFF. The CDR3 DNA reads TGTGCCAGCAGTGATATAGCGGGGGGGCGCAATGAGCAGTTCTTC.

J is TRBJ2-7 and V is TRBV28; D may be TRBD1 (6 bases). Between the trimmed V and J ends, which lost 6 bases and 1 base, there was a span of 13 bases. CDR3 size: 14 residues. Germline CDR1 is MDHEN and CDR2 is SYDVKM. The CDR3 DNA sequence: TGTGCCAGCAGGATTTCGGGACAATCCTACGAGCAGTACTTC. This gives the protein CASRISGQSYEQYF.

The V gene is TRBV2, the J gene TRBJ2-7; 8 bases match TRBD1. The CDR3 runs 14 residues. The V segment lost 7 bases and the J segment 6 bases; nucleotides outside the gene matches: 11. CDR1 is SNHLY and CDR2 is FYNNEI in the germline V gene. This chain's CDR3 is CASIPDRVTGEQYF. The CDR3 DNA is TGTGCCAGCATACCGGACAGGGTGACCGGCGAGCAGTACTTC.

The J gene is TRBJ2-1, the V gene TRBV11-2; possible D gene TRBD1, 5 bases. This CDR3 comprises 18 residues. Germline lookup yields CDR1 SGHAT and CDR2 FQNNGV. The V gene lost 5 bases and the J gene lost 0 bases, with 20 bases spanning the gap. CDR3 DNA: TGTGCCAGCAGCAAAGGTCGACGATTAGACAGCTCCTACAATGAGCAGTTCTTC. This translates into CASSKGRRLDSSYNEQFF.

The chain uses TRBV28 and TRBJ2-7; D uncertain. V was shortened by 4 bases and J by 3 bases, with 16 bases between the two germline ends. This CDR3 has 15 amino acids. From germline, CDR1 is MDHEN and CDR2 SYDVKM. CDR3 sequence reads: CASSSRQTLLYEQYF. The CDR3 DNA follows: TGTGCCAGCAGTTCAAGGCAGACATTACTCTACGAGCAGTACTTC.

V and J are TRBV6-5 and TRBJ1-1; D is unclear. The CDR3 length is 13 residues. CDR1 MNHEY and CDR2 SVGAGI come from the germline V gene. V shed 8 bases and J shed 5 bases, with 15 bases lying between them. The CDR3 loop is CASLGPLETEAFF. CDR3 nucleotides: TGTGCCAGCCTAGGACCCCTGGAGACTGAAGCTTTCTTT.